The 27 T cell receptor beta chains reported below all come from one sample, sequenced in a study of graft-versus-host responses after intestinal transplantation. Repertoires were generated with immunoSEQ multiplex PCR, while TCRdb's copy carries only in-frame clones and drops some. The repertoire includes 85,000 to 90,000 clones, around 86% of them detected once, and about a sixth sits in the top ten. These receptors have no known antigen. The sample was unstimulated CD8+ T cells sorted from spleen or lymph node cells, taken before intestinal transplant. The receptors were sampled from a human donor who received an intestinal transplant.

This clone was seen a handful of times. In the same sample, other DNA sequences code for this CDR3. The chain uses TRBV5-1 and TRBJ2-7; TRBD1 matches at 9 bases. Per the germline V gene, CDR1 is SGHRS and CDR2 is YFSETQ. Losses at the gene ends were 3 bases for V and 7 bases for J; bases not matched to a gene: 2. The CDR3 covers 12 residues. CDR3 residues: CASSWTGDEQYF. The CDR3 nucleotides are TGCGCCAGCAGCTGGACAGGGGATGAGCAGTACTTC.

The genes are TRBV5-1 and TRBJ1-4; possibly TRBD1 for D (5 bases). V gave up 0 bases and J gave up 0 bases, with 9 bases separating them. Germline-derived CDR1 and CDR2 are SGHRS and YFSETQ. The CDR3 sequence is 16 residues long. CDR3 loop: CASSLAGAATNEKLFF. CDR3 coding DNA: TGCGCCAGCAGCTTGGCCGGGGCAGCAACTAATGAAAAACTGTTTTTT.

V is TRBV4-1 and J is TRBJ2-7, with 13 bases lining up with TRBD2. This CDR3 has 16 residues. The V and J ends lost 1 base and 4 bases, in that order; junction bases with no gene match: 4. CDR1 MGHRA and CDR2 YSYEKL come from the germline V gene. CDR3 residues: CASSQGTSGGAYEQYF. In DNA, the CDR3 is TGCGCCAGCAGCCAAGGGACTAGCGGGGGAGCATACGAGCAGTACTTC.

The chain links TRBV27 to TRBJ2-2; D might be TRBD1 (6 bases). Trimming removed 5 bases at V and 5 bases at J, with 9 bases between. The CDR3 loop spans 13 amino acids. Germline V lookup: CDR1 MNHEY, CDR2 SMNVEV (reference sequence). CDR3 loop: CASSATGTGELFF. In DNA, the CDR3 is TGTGCCAGCAGTGCTACAGGGACCGGGGAGCTGTTTTTT.

About this clone itself: The same CDR3 arises from other DNA sequences in this sample as well. The chain has TRBV7-6 and TRBJ2-3, with D perhaps matching TRBD2 (5 bases). Deletions cut 3 bases from V and 1 base from J, with 17 bases between. There are 17 residues in the CDR3. CDR1 is SGHVS and CDR2 is FNYEAQ in the germline V gene. CDR3 DNA sequence: TGTGCCAGCAGCTTGGCGGTACGAGCGGATCGCACAGATACGCAGTATTTT. It is translated as CASSLAVRADRTDTQYF.

The chain carries TRBV7-3 and TRBJ2-1; 11 positions agree with TRBD2. Germline CDR1 SGHTA, CDR2 FQGTGA. CDR3 length: 16 residues. The J segment lost 6 bases and the V segment lost 5 bases, leaving 9 bases of the junction unmatched. The CDR3 bases are TGTGCCAGCAGCCCCCATAGCGGGGGGGCACCCAATGAGCAGTTCTTC. Encoded protein: CASSPHSGGAPNEQFF.

The chain links TRBV5-1 to TRBJ1-2; 7 nucleotides agree with TRBD1. This CDR3 contains 16 residues. V shed 3 bases, J shed 4 bases, and the junction held 12 bases outside the gene matches. The germline gives CDR1 SGHRS, CDR2 YFSETQ. The CDR3 sequence: CASSWGTVTDSYGYTF. For the CDR3, the DNA is TGCGCCAGCAGCTGGGGGACAGTCACCGATTCCTATGGCTACACCTTC.

This clone was observed a single time. The CDR3 loop is CASSLQGSFFDEQYF. The CDR3 DNA reads TGTGCCAGCAGTTTGCAAGGGAGTTTCTTTGACGAGCAGTACTTC. V is TRBV28 and J is TRBJ2-7; possibly TRBD2 for D (5 bases). V lost 3 bases, J lost 5 bases, and 17 bases lay in between. The CDR3 is 15 amino acids. Germline V CDR1 and CDR2: MDHEN, SYDVKM.

This clone was counted only a few times. This rearrangement joins TRBV4-1 to TRBJ2-7, with TRBD2 identical over 9 bases. Trimming at V came to 1 base and at J to 7 bases, leaving 5 bases not matched to a gene. Germline V gene data show CDR1 as MGHRA and CDR2 as YSYEKL. The CDR3 totals 14 residues. The CDR3 reads CASSQVAGVGEQYF. The CDR3 DNA reads TGCGCCAGCAGCCAAGTAGCGGGAGTGGGTGAGCAGTACTTC.

This sequence joins TRBV11-2 and TRBJ2-1; D uncertain. The CDR3 contains 16 residues. V gave up 0 bases and J gave up 3 bases, with 12 bases separating them. CDR1 and CDR2 (germline): SGHAT, FQNNGV. CDR3 sequence: CASSLEARFFYNEQFF. The CDR3 nucleotides read TGTGCCAGCAGCTTAGAGGCCAGGTTTTTCTACAATGAGCAGTTCTTC.

The rearrangement uses TRBV5-1 and TRBJ2-3; tentatively, D is TRBD1 or TRBD2 (6 bases each). The CDR3 is 16 amino acids. Germline V gives CDR1 SGHRS, CDR2 YFSETQ. V gave up 1 base and J gave up 3 bases, with 15 bases separating them. The CDR3 DNA follows: TGCGCCAGCAGCTTGATTCCGGGGGCAGGTACAGATACGCAGTATTTT. Protein product: CASSLIPGAGTDTQYF.

The chain recombines TRBV5-1 with TRBJ2-7, with 7 nucleotides matching TRBD2. V shed 3 bases and J 5 bases; nucleotides not matched to a gene: 5. Germline CDR1 reads SGHRS; CDR2 reads YFSETQ. The CDR3 loop spans 13 amino acids. CDR3 in amino acids: CASSWTSSDEQYF. The CDR3 bases are TGCGCCAGCAGCTGGACTAGTTCTGACGAGCAGTACTTC.

This chain joins TRBV29-1 and TRBJ2-2; D ambiguous. CDR1 is SQVTM, CDR2 ANQGSEA, per germline. The V gene lost 0 bases and the J gene lost 8 bases, with 16 bases spanning the gap. This CDR3 spans 15 amino acids. In DNA form, the CDR3 reads TGCAGCGTTGAAGATCAGGATAGTCCCATAGGGGAGCTGTTTTTT. Translating it yields CSVEDQDSPIGELFF.

The V gene is TRBV2, the J gene TRBJ2-3; D unresolved. Trimming took 4 bases from V and 1 from J, leaving 12 bases between them. The CDR3 extends over 15 amino acids. The germline gives CDR1 SNHLY, CDR2 FYNNEI. CDR3 region: CASSAIIKRTDTQYF. In DNA form, the CDR3 reads TGTGCCAGCAGTGCTATTATTAAGCGCACAGATACGCAGTATTTT.

The chain has TRBV5-6 and TRBJ1-1, with unresolved D. The CDR3 has 15 residues. The germline gives CDR1 SGHDT, CDR2 YYEEEE. Trimming pared 0 bases from V and 1 base from J, leaving 10 bases between. The chain's CDR3 is CASSLVDWGNTEAFF. Written as DNA, the CDR3 is TGTGCCAGCAGCTTGGTGGATTGGGGGAACACTGAAGCTTTCTTT.

This clone was counted between two and nine times. J is TRBJ2-6 and V is TRBV7-3; 8 nucleotides align to TRBD1. Germline CDR1 reads SGHTA; CDR2 reads FQGTGA. There are 17 residues in the CDR3. V trimming: 5 bases; J trimming: 1 base; junction bases outside the gene matches: 7. CDR3 in DNA: TGTGCCAGCAGCGGGAACAGGGGGAGGTCTGGGGCCAACGTCCTGACTTTC. Amino acid sequence: CASSGNRGRSGANVLTF.

V usage is TRBV23-1 and J usage is TRBJ1-2; tentatively, D is TRBD1 (5 bases). TRBV23-1 is classed as an ORF, of uncertain function. V was pared by 0 bases and J by 3 bases, with 11 bases between. This CDR3 has 15 residues. The DNA for the CDR3 is TGCGCCAGCAGTCAATCGGGCAGGGCCTACTATGGCTACACCTTC. Encoded protein: CASSQSGRAYYGYTF.

This clone was recorded a few times. The gene calls are TRBV10-2 and TRBJ1-2, with 9 bases lining up with TRBD1. With V trimmed by 5 bases and J by 4 bases, 5 bases remained unmatched. From germline, CDR1 is WSHSY and CDR2 SAAADI. The CDR3 has 14 amino acids. Written as DNA, the CDR3 is TGCGCCAGCAGTCACAGGGGGCGCGTCTATGGCTACACCTTC. Translation gives CASSHRGRVYGYTF.

This rearrangement joins TRBV5-6 to TRBJ2-1; 7 positions match TRBD2. Germline CDR1 SGHDT, CDR2 YYEEEE. The CDR3 is 17 residues long. Trimming took 6 bases from V and 6 from J; bases not matched to a gene: 18. The CDR3 sequence is CASTLPPVGRQINEQFF. The CDR3 DNA sequence: TGTGCCAGCACTCTCCCCCCGGTCGGGAGGCAAATCAATGAGCAGTTCTTC.

The gene calls are TRBV4-2 and TRBJ1-2; possible D gene TRBD1, 5 bases. Trimming took 1 base from V and 2 from J, leaving 20 bases between them. CDR3 length: 18 residues. The V gene's germline CDR1 is LGHNA and CDR2 YNFKEQ. The CDR3 spells CASSQGSVFSGHNYGYTF. Here the CDR3 DNA reads TGTGCCAGCAGCCAAGGCTCGGTTTTTTCAGGGCACAACTATGGCTACACCTTC.

V gene TRBV10-3 combines with J gene TRBJ2-1, with TRBD2 identical over 11 bases. Germline V lookup: CDR1 ENHRY, CDR2 SYGVKD. The ends lost 0 bases at V and 5 bases at J; junction bases unmatched: 6. The CDR3 has 17 amino acids. The CDR3 loop is CAISESRFSGGDNEQFF. CDR3 bases: TGTGCCATCAGTGAGTCGAGATTTAGCGGGGGGGACAATGAGCAGTTCTTC.

J is TRBJ2-4 and V is TRBV5-6, with a possible D match to TRBD2 (7 bases). Trimming removed 1 base at V and 5 bases at J, with 10 bases between. CDR1 SGHDT and CDR2 YYEEEE come from the germline V gene. The CDR3 runs to 14 residues. The CDR3 loop is CASSLWGGENIQYF. CDR3 nucleotide sequence: TGTGCCAGCAGCTTGTGGGGGGGCGAAAACATTCAGTACTTC.

The gene calls are TRBV14 and TRBJ1-5; D perhaps matches TRBD1 (5 bases). V gave up 0 bases and J gave up 7 bases, with 19 bases separating them. CDR1 and CDR2 (germline): SGHDN, FVKESK. This CDR3 region has 17 residues. CDR3 DNA: TGTGCCAGCAGCCAAGATTCAGGCAGGGAAGGTAGGCAGCCCCAGCATTTT. Its translation: CASSQDSGREGRQPQHF. Filled out from reference TRBV14 and TRBJ1-5, the complete variable domain reads EAGVTQFPSHSVIEKGQTVTLRCDPISGHDNLYWYRRVMGKEIKFLLHFVKESKQDESGMPNNRFLAERTGGTYSTLKVQPAELEDSGVYFCASSQDSGREGRQPQHFGDGTRLSIL.

The chain has TRBV27 and TRBJ1-3, with unresolved D. CDR3 length equals 15 residues. Trimming pared 1 base from V and 2 bases from J, leaving 9 bases between. The germline CDR1 and CDR2 sequences are MNHEY and SMNVEV (reference sequence). The CDR3 DNA reads TGTGCCAGCAGTTTATTCGGCTATCCTGGAAACACCATATATTTT. Its translation is CASSLFGYPGNTIYF.

This clone has only a few counts. V and J are TRBV6-1 and TRBJ2-5; 10 nucleotides match TRBD2. The CDR3 contains 15 residues. After removal of 4 bases from V and 5 bases from J, the junction contained 7 bases not matched to a gene. Germline V gene lookup returns CDR1 MNHNS and CDR2 SASEGT. The CDR3 protein is CASSGIAGGVETQYF. The CDR3 DNA sequence: TGTGCCAGCAGTGGGATAGCGGGGGGAGTCGAGACCCAGTACTTC.

The chain uses TRBV29-1 and TRBJ2-5; 9 nucleotides align to TRBD1. CDR1 is SQVTM, CDR2 ANQGSEA, per germline. This CDR3 has 12 amino acids. J gave up 14 bases and V 4 bases, and 11 bases lay outside the gene matches. The CDR3 sequence: CSVAGTGHEQYF. The CDR3 DNA is TGCAGCGTTGCCGGGACAGGGCACGAGCAATACTTC.

This clone was seen a handful of times. Other DNA sequences of this sample code for an identical CDR3. The rearrangement links TRBV10-2 to TRBJ2-7, with unresolved D. Germline assignment: CDR1 WSHSY and CDR2 SAAADI. The V and J ends lost 2 bases and 3 bases respectively, with 5 bases between them. CDR3 length equals 12 residues. Written as DNA, the CDR3 is TGCGCCAGCAGTGAGAGCAGCTACGAGCAGTACTTC. It codes for CASSESSYEQYF.